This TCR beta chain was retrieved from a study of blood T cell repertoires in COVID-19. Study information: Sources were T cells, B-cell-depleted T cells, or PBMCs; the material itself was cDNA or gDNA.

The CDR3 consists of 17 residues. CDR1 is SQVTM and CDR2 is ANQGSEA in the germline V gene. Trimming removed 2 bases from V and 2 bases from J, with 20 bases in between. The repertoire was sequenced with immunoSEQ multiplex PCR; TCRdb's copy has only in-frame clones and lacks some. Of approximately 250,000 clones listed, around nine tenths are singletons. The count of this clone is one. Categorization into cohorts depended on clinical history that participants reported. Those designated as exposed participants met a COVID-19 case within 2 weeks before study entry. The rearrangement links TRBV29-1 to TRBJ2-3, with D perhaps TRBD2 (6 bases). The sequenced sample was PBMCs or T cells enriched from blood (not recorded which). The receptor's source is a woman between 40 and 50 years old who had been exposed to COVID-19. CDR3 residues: CSVERGVAEDPTDTQYF. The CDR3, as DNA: TGCAGCGTTGAAAGGGGAGTAGCGGAAGACCCCACAGATACGCAGTATTTT.